The rows below give T cell receptor beta chains drawn from one sample of a study of human T cells and chemical hapten exposure. Via MiXCR, TCRdb re-called the RACE reads, giving one row per CDR3 protein. The profile shows some 96,000 distinct CDR3 sequences, about a tenth of them singletons. The starting material was whole blood, obtained in connection with sensitization to the hapten diphenylcyclopropenone (DPC). Receptors were obtained from a woman in her thirties or forties with alopecia areata. Some clones in this sample may be carry-over from other donors' samples. CDR3s include the opening cysteine and the closing phenylalanine or tryptophan. D genes are given only for firm matches. Clone size is shown for a subset of rows, as once, few, many or a class of expanded clone.

D gene: -
V gene: TRBV7-3
J gene: TRBJ2-1
clone size: many
CDR3 DNA: TGTGCCAGCAGCTCACCCTCAACAGCAAGCCCGGGACTTTCCTACAATGAGCAGTTCTTC
CDR3 protein: CASSSPSTASPGLSYNEQFF

D gene: -
V gene: TRBV7-9
J gene: TRBJ2-7
clone size: -
CDR3 DNA: TGTGCCAGCAGCTTAGAAATGAGATCCGAGCAGTACTTC
CDR3 protein: CASSLEMRSEQYF

D gene: -
V gene: TRBV6-6
J gene: TRBJ2-3
clone size: -
CDR3 DNA: TGTGCCAGCAGGTCAATCTCCGTAGCGCTGAGCGGCACAGATACGCAGTATTTT
CDR3 protein: CASRSISVALSGTDTQYF

D gene: TRBD1
V gene: TRBV30
J gene: TRBJ1-6
clone size: many
CDR3 DNA: TGTGCCTGGAGTCTAGGACAGGGGGGTTCACCCCTCCACTTT
CDR3 protein: CAWSLGQGGSPLHF

D gene: -
V gene: TRBV12-3/TRBV12-4
J gene: TRBJ1-2
clone size: -
CDR3 DNA: TGTGCCAGCAGCTCGCAACGATGGGGCTATGGCTACACCTTC
CDR3 protein: CASSSQRWGYGYTF

D gene: -
V gene: TRBV12-3/TRBV12-4
J gene: TRBJ1-1
clone size: many
CDR3 DNA: TGTGCCAGCAGTTTTGAGGCCACTGAAGCTTTCTTT
CDR3 protein: CASSFEATEAFF

D gene: TRBD1
V gene: TRBV28
J gene: TRBJ2-7
clone size: many
CDR3 DNA: TGTGCCAGCAGCGGACAGGCCCTTCGGCAGTACTTC
CDR3 protein: CASSGQALRQYF

D gene: -
V gene: TRBV7-2
J gene: TRBJ2-3
clone size: -
CDR3 DNA: TGTGCCAGCAGCGCAGGACGTTCAGATACGCAGTATTTT
CDR3 protein: CASSAGRSDTQYF

D gene: TRBD2
V gene: TRBV28
J gene: TRBJ2-7
clone size: many
CDR3 DNA: TGTGCCAGCAGTGGACCGGGACTAAACCATTACGAGCAGTACTTC
CDR3 protein: CASSGPGLNHYEQYF

D gene: -
V gene: TRBV11-2
J gene: TRBJ2-3
clone size: many
CDR3 DNA: TGTGCCAGCAGCTCACCGGGACCGGCAGATACGCAGTATTTT
CDR3 protein: CASSSPGPADTQYF

D gene: -
V gene: TRBV29-1
J gene: TRBJ2-2
clone size: medium-sized
CDR3 DNA: TGCAGCGTTCAGAACACCGGGGAGCTGTTTTTT
CDR3 protein: CSVQNTGELFF

D gene: -
V gene: TRBV25-1
J gene: TRBJ2-7
clone size: many
CDR3 DNA: TGTGCCAGCAGCCCCTTGGGACGGATCTACGAGCAGTACTTC
CDR3 protein: CASSPLGRIYEQYF

D gene: -
V gene: TRBV7-2
J gene: TRBJ2-6
clone size: -
CDR3 DNA: TGTGCCAGCAGCCCGGACTCAAACGTCCTGACTTTC
CDR3 protein: CASSPDSNVLTF

D gene: -
V gene: TRBV4-3
J gene: TRBJ2-7
clone size: -
CDR3 DNA: TGCGCCAGCAGCCAAGGCAGAGACTTCCGAGGGGGCGAGCAGTACTTC
CDR3 protein: CASSQGRDFRGGEQYF

D gene: -
V gene: TRBV5-1
J gene: TRBJ2-3
clone size: few
CDR3 DNA: TGCGCCAGCAGAGCGTGGGGCACAGATACGCAGTATTTT
CDR3 protein: CASRAWGTDTQYF

D gene: -
V gene: TRBV7-2
J gene: TRBJ2-5
clone size: many
CDR3 DNA: TGTGCCAGCAGCTCCCCCGCGAAAGAGACCCAGTACTTC
CDR3 protein: CASSSPAKETQYF

D gene: TRBD1
V gene: TRBV3-1
J gene: TRBJ1-2
clone size: many
CDR3 DNA: TGTGCCAGCAGCCCTATGGGGGACAGGCCATTCTATGGCTACACCTTC
CDR3 protein: CASSPMGDRPFYGYTF

D gene: TRBD2
V gene: TRBV28
J gene: TRBJ2-1
clone size: -
CDR3 DNA: TGTGCCAGCAGTTTCTCCAGCGGGAGGGCCTACAATGAGCAGTTCTTC
CDR3 protein: CASSFSSGRAYNEQFF

D gene: -
V gene: TRBV7-6
J gene: TRBJ2-2
clone size: few
CDR3 DNA: TGTGCCAGCAGCCAAGGGACCGACGTCCGGGCCGGGGAGCTGTTTTTT
CDR3 protein: CASSQGTDVRAGELFF

D gene: -
V gene: TRBV14
J gene: TRBJ1-4
clone size: -
CDR3 DNA: TGTGCCAGCAGGCCCGGGGGCGCGGAAAAACTGTTTTTT
CDR3 protein: CASRPGGAEKLFF

D gene: -
V gene: TRBV29-1
J gene: TRBJ1-2
clone size: many
CDR3 DNA: TGCAGCGTTGATTTGGGGTATGGCTACACCTTC
CDR3 protein: CSVDLGYGYTF

D gene: TRBD2
V gene: TRBV10-3
J gene: TRBJ2-7
clone size: few
CDR3 DNA: TGTGCCATCAGTGATCCCGGGACTAGCGGGAGAAGTTCCTACGAGCAGTACTTC
CDR3 protein: CAISDPGTSGRSSYEQYF

D gene: -
V gene: TRBV6-5
J gene: TRBJ2-2
clone size: -
CDR3 DNA: TGTGCCAGCAGTTACTCGGGCGGGATAACTTCCGGGGAGCTGTTTTTT
CDR3 protein: CASSYSGGITSGELFF

D gene: -
V gene: TRBV6-2/TRBV6-3
J gene: TRBJ2-1
clone size: many
CDR3 DNA: TGTGCCAGCAGCCTGACCGGACGGATCTACAATGAGCAGTTCTTC
CDR3 protein: CASSLTGRIYNEQFF

D gene: TRBD2
V gene: TRBV7-3
J gene: TRBJ2-3
clone size: -
CDR3 DNA: TGTGCCAGCAGCTCGCGACTAGCGGGAGACCTCACAGATACGCAGTATTTT
CDR3 protein: CASSSRLAGDLTDTQYF

D gene: -
V gene: TRBV11-2
J gene: TRBJ1-4
clone size: few
CDR3 DNA: TGTGCCAGCAGCTTACGGGGGCCTAATGAAAAACTGTTTTTT
CDR3 protein: CASSLRGPNEKLFF

D gene: -
V gene: TRBV10-3
J gene: TRBJ1-5
clone size: -
CDR3 DNA: TGTGCCATCAGTGAGTCGGTTGGTGGGATGCAGCCCCAGCATTTT
CDR3 protein: CAISESVGGMQPQHF

D gene: TRBD1
V gene: TRBV7-2
J gene: TRBJ2-3
clone size: few
CDR3 DNA: TGTGCCAGCAGCTTAGCTCAGGGGGCAGATACGCAGTATTTT
CDR3 protein: CASSLAQGADTQYF

D gene: -
V gene: TRBV6-4
J gene: TRBJ2-3
clone size: many
CDR3 DNA: TGTGCCAGCAGCGCGAGGAGTGAGGATACGCAGTATTTT
CDR3 protein: CASSARSEDTQYF

D gene: -
V gene: TRBV12-3/TRBV12-4
J gene: TRBJ1-2
clone size: few
CDR3 DNA: TGTGCCAGCAGTTTCGAGGAGGCGAGGATTGACTATGGCTACACCTTC
CDR3 protein: CASSFEEARIDYGYTF

D gene: TRBD1
V gene: TRBV29-1
J gene: TRBJ1-1
clone size: many
CDR3 DNA: TGCAGCGGCGGACAGGAGAACACTGAAGCTTTCTTT
CDR3 protein: CSGGQENTEAFF

D gene: TRBD1
V gene: TRBV29-1
J gene: TRBJ2-7
clone size: few
CDR3 DNA: TGCAGCGTCCTTGGGGACAGGGCCACCTACGAGCAGTACTTC
CDR3 protein: CSVLGDRATYEQYF

D gene: -
V gene: TRBV2
J gene: TRBJ2-7
clone size: few
CDR3 DNA: TGTGCCAGCAGTGAATCCCGGCAGGGCGAGCAGTACTTC
CDR3 protein: CASSESRQGEQYF

D gene: TRBD2
V gene: TRBV12-3/TRBV12-4
J gene: TRBJ2-3
clone size: few
CDR3 DNA: TGTGCCAGCAGAAGACTAGCGGGATTCTCAGATACGCAGTATTTT
CDR3 protein: CASRRLAGFSDTQYF

D gene: -
V gene: TRBV29-1
J gene: TRBJ2-3
clone size: -
CDR3 DNA: TGCAGCCCTCCGCATGAGGTCACAGATACGCAGTATTTT
CDR3 protein: CSPPHEVTDTQYF

D gene: -
V gene: TRBV2
J gene: TRBJ1-5
clone size: -
CDR3 DNA: TGTGCCAGCAGTGCCCGGAGGCCGCCCCAGCATTTT
CDR3 protein: CASSARRPPQHF

D gene: TRBD1
V gene: TRBV7-8
J gene: TRBJ2-5
clone size: many
CDR3 DNA: TGTGCCAGCAGCGGGACAGGGGTGAAGCCGGGGGAGACCCAGTACTTC
CDR3 protein: CASSGTGVKPGETQYF

D gene: -
V gene: TRBV12-3/TRBV12-4
J gene: TRBJ2-3
clone size: few
CDR3 DNA: TGTGCCAGCAGCAACAAGGGCAGCACAGATACGCAGTATTTT
CDR3 protein: CASSNKGSTDTQYF

D gene: TRBD1
V gene: TRBV28
J gene: TRBJ1-6
clone size: -
CDR3 DNA: TGTGCCAGCACTCCAAACCGGGACAGCTATAATTCACCCCTCCACTTT
CDR3 protein: CASTPNRDSYNSPLHF

D gene: -
V gene: TRBV28
J gene: TRBJ2-3
clone size: -
CDR3 DNA: TGTGCCAGCACCACCACGTGGGTGGGCACAGATACGCAGTATTTT
CDR3 protein: CASTTTWVGTDTQYF

D gene: TRBD2
V gene: TRBV6-1
J gene: TRBJ2-1
clone size: -
CDR3 DNA: TGTGCCAGCACTAGCGGGAGCTATGATGAGCAGTTCTTC
CDR3 protein: CASTSGSYDEQFF

D gene: -
V gene: TRBV28
J gene: TRBJ1-1
clone size: few
CDR3 DNA: TGTGCCAGCAGTTTAGCCGGTTTCGAAGCTTTCTTT
CDR3 protein: CASSLAGFEAFF